This T cell receptor beta chain was documented in a study of long-term antiretroviral therapy in people with HIV. PBMC samples from each donor numbered at least one pre-ART and at least two post-ART. HIV-positive participants all received treatment in the United States. The V gene's germline CDR1 is SEHNR and CDR2 FQNEAQ (reference sequence). Trimming removed 6 bases from V and 1 base from J, with 16 bases in between. The CDR3 covers 16 residues. This was the immunoSEQ v3.0 assay at survey level. Data came from immunoSEQ multiplex PCR; TCRdb stores just in-frame clones and leaves some out. This sample carries tens of thousands of clones, roughly four fifths of them seen once, and the ten largest clones take roughly a quarter.

This sequence joins TRBV7-9 and TRBJ2-4, with D maybe TRBD2 (5 bases). Specimen: unsorted PBMCs, collected 0.4 years after starting antiretroviral therapy. The source of this sequence is a man over 45 with HIV. CDR3 loop: CASSALPGEAKNIQYF. The CDR3, as DNA: TGTGCCAGCAGTGCTTTACCCGGGGAGGCCAAAAACATTCAGTACTTC.